The rows below give T cell receptor beta chains drawn from one sample of a study of blood T cell repertoires in COVID-19. Produced via immunoSEQ multiplex PCR; TCRdb's table is partial and in-frame only. The sample records some 200,000 clones, about 85% being singletons. The specimen sequenced was peripheral blood. Receptors originate from a woman between 70 and 85 years old with COVID-19, enrolled during active disease. The CDR3 runs from the conserved cysteine through the conserved F or W. The order of the fields is clone size, V gene, J gene, D gene, CDR3 length, CDR3 DNA, CDR3 protein. The D gene is left open where the match is weak. Clone size is not always given. Where it is, it says once, few, many or a class for expanded clones.

clone size: NA
V gene: TRBV19
J gene: TRBJ2-5
D gene: TRBD1
CDR3 length: 12
CDR3 DNA: TGTGCCATACAGGGGGCGCTTGAGACCCAGTACTTC
CDR3 protein: CAIQGALETQYF

clone size: NA
V gene: TRBV9
J gene: TRBJ2-3
D gene: NA
CDR3 length: 16
CDR3 DNA: TGTGCCAGCACCAAGGGTCCTAGCCAACGCACAGATACGCAGTATTTT
CDR3 protein: CASTKGPSQRTDTQYF

clone size: few
V gene: TRBV19
J gene: TRBJ1-2
D gene: TRBD1
CDR3 length: 13
CDR3 DNA: TGTGCCACAAGACAGGGGCCCAACTATGGCTACACCTTC
CDR3 protein: CATRQGPNYGYTF

clone size: once
V gene: TRBV2
J gene: TRBJ1-5
D gene: NA
CDR3 length: 13
CDR3 DNA: TGTGCCAGCAGGGGGAGGGCCCTAGGGCCCCAGCATTTT
CDR3 protein: CASRGRALGPQHF

clone size: NA
V gene: TRBV25-1
J gene: TRBJ1-6
D gene: NA
CDR3 length: 14
CDR3 DNA: TGTGCCAGCAGTCCCTTAGCCAGGGAGGTACCCCTCCACTTT
CDR3 protein: CASSPLAREVPLHF

clone size: once
V gene: TRBV28
J gene: TRBJ1-2
D gene: NA
CDR3 length: 13
CDR3 DNA: TGTGCCAGCAGTCCCGGACGGCGGGATGGCTACACCTTC
CDR3 protein: CASSPGRRDGYTF

clone size: NA
V gene: TRBV19
J gene: TRBJ1-5
D gene: NA
CDR3 length: 14
CDR3 DNA: TGTGCCAGTAGTATGACGGAGTTGGGACATCTCCAGCATTTT
CDR3 protein: CASSMTELGHLQHF

clone size: NA
V gene: TRBV19
J gene: TRBJ2-3
D gene: NA
CDR3 length: 15
CDR3 DNA: TGTGCCAGTACCATTAAGGGGGGGATTGCAGATACGCAGTATTTT
CDR3 protein: CASTIKGGIADTQYF

clone size: NA
V gene: TRBV5-1
J gene: TRBJ2-1
D gene: TRBD2
CDR3 length: 14
CDR3 DNA: TGCGCCAGCAGCCTTATAGCGGGAGATGGGGAGCAGTTCTTC
CDR3 protein: CASSLIAGDGEQFF

clone size: NA
V gene: TRBV27
J gene: TRBJ2-7
D gene: NA
CDR3 length: 12
CDR3 DNA: TGTGCCAGCAGTACCTTCACAGGGAAGCAGTACTTC
CDR3 protein: CASSTFTGKQYF

clone size: NA
V gene: TRBV4-1
J gene: TRBJ2-7
D gene: TRBD2
CDR3 length: 14
CDR3 DNA: TGCGCCAGCAGCCAGTTTAGCGGGAAGGACGAGCAGTACTTC
CDR3 protein: CASSQFSGKDEQYF

clone size: NA
V gene: TRBV30
J gene: TRBJ2-5
D gene: NA
CDR3 length: 16
CDR3 DNA: TGTGCCTGGAGTGCAGGATTAGGCAGATACCAAGAGACCCAGTACTTC
CDR3 protein: CAWSAGLGRYQETQYF

clone size: NA
V gene: TRBV7-2
J gene: TRBJ2-1
D gene: TRBD1
CDR3 length: 16
CDR3 DNA: TGTGCCAGCAGCTTAGGGGGGACAGGGAGCGGCAATGAGCAGTTCTTC
CDR3 protein: CASSLGGTGSGNEQFF

clone size: NA
V gene: TRBV7-9
J gene: TRBJ1-6
D gene: NA
CDR3 length: 14
CDR3 DNA: TGTGCCAGCAGCTTAGGCAGGGGTGAATCACCCCTCCACTTT
CDR3 protein: CASSLGRGESPLHF

clone size: once
V gene: TRBV7-2
J gene: TRBJ2-3
D gene: NA
CDR3 length: 13
CDR3 DNA: TGTGCCAGCACTGACACCTACACAGATACGCAGTATTTT
CDR3 protein: CASTDTYTDTQYF

clone size: NA
V gene: TRBV12-5
J gene: TRBJ1-2
D gene: NA
CDR3 length: 13
CDR3 DNA: TGTGCTAGTGGTTTGGTACTGAGGGAAGGCTACACCTTC
CDR3 protein: CASGLVLREGYTF

clone size: once
V gene: TRBV3-1/TRBV3-2
J gene: TRBJ1-1
D gene: TRBD1
CDR3 length: 15
CDR3 DNA: TGTGCCAGCACTCCGCTGGACAGGGCGAACACTGAAGCTTTCTTT
CDR3 protein: CASTPLDRANTEAFF

clone size: NA
V gene: TRBV18
J gene: TRBJ1-2
D gene: NA
CDR3 length: 15
CDR3 DNA: TGTGCCAGCTCACCACCAAGGGGCGCGAATTATGGCTACACCTTC
CDR3 protein: CASSPPRGANYGYTF

clone size: NA
V gene: TRBV14
J gene: TRBJ2-2
D gene: TRBD2
CDR3 length: 18
CDR3 DNA: TGTGCCAGCAGCGTGATAGCGGGAGACTTATTGAGCGCCGGGGAGCTGTTTTTT
CDR3 protein: CASSVIAGDLLSAGELFF

clone size: NA
V gene: TRBV29-1
J gene: TRBJ2-5
D gene: TRBD2
CDR3 length: 16
CDR3 DNA: TGCAGCGTTGAAGTTCCTAGCGGGGGATCTCAAGAGACCCAGTACTTC
CDR3 protein: CSVEVPSGGSQETQYF

clone size: NA
V gene: TRBV12-5
J gene: TRBJ2-1
D gene: TRBD1
CDR3 length: 16
CDR3 DNA: TGTGCTAGTACAACCCGGGACAGGGTTTCCTACAATGAGCAGTTCTTC
CDR3 protein: CASTTRDRVSYNEQFF

clone size: NA
V gene: TRBV5-1
J gene: TRBJ2-7
D gene: NA
CDR3 length: 13
CDR3 DNA: TGCGCCAGCAGCCCCCAAATTAGCTACGAGCAGTACTTC
CDR3 protein: CASSPQISYEQYF

clone size: NA
V gene: TRBV11-2
J gene: TRBJ1-3
D gene: NA
CDR3 length: 12
CDR3 DNA: TGTGCCAGCAGCTCTCAGGGTACCACCATATATTTT
CDR3 protein: CASSSQGTTIYF

clone size: NA
V gene: TRBV18
J gene: TRBJ1-2
D gene: TRBD1
CDR3 length: 14
CDR3 DNA: TGTGCCAGCTCCCCCGGACAGGGAAGGAATGGCTACACCTTC
CDR3 protein: CASSPGQGRNGYTF

clone size: NA
V gene: TRBV6-1
J gene: TRBJ2-4
D gene: NA
CDR3 length: 13
CDR3 DNA: TGTGCCAGCAGTGAGAGGGAGGAAAACATTCAGTACTTC
CDR3 protein: CASSEREENIQYF

clone size: once
V gene: TRBV4-2
J gene: TRBJ1-1
D gene: NA
CDR3 length: 15
CDR3 DNA: TGTGCCAGCAGCCGACCGGGGAAGATGGGCACTGAAGCTTTCTTT
CDR3 protein: CASSRPGKMGTEAFF

clone size: NA
V gene: TRBV16
J gene: TRBJ2-1
D gene: NA
CDR3 length: 14
CDR3 DNA: TGTGCCAGCAGCCGTAGGACTGAGAACAATGAGCAGTTCTTC
CDR3 protein: CASSRRTENNEQFF

clone size: NA
V gene: TRBV30
J gene: TRBJ1-5
D gene: TRBD1
CDR3 length: 15
CDR3 DNA: TGTGCCTGGAGTGTATTAGGGACAGACAATCAGCCCCAGCATTTT
CDR3 protein: CAWSVLGTDNQPQHF

clone size: NA
V gene: TRBV7-3
J gene: TRBJ1-2
D gene: TRBD1
CDR3 length: 14
CDR3 DNA: TGTGCCAGCAGCGCGGGACAGGGGGAGGACGGCTACACCTTC
CDR3 protein: CASSAGQGEDGYTF

clone size: NA
V gene: TRBV11-2
J gene: TRBJ2-7
D gene: NA
CDR3 length: 12
CDR3 DNA: TGTGCCAGCAGCTTAGATGGGCCAGATAAGTACTTC
CDR3 protein: CASSLDGPDKYF

clone size: NA
V gene: TRBV30
J gene: TRBJ1-2
D gene: NA
CDR3 length: 12
CDR3 DNA: TGTGCCTGGAGTGTACGGGAGTATGGCTACACCTTC
CDR3 protein: CAWSVREYGYTF

clone size: NA
V gene: TRBV20-1
J gene: TRBJ1-2
D gene: TRBD1
CDR3 length: 15
CDR3 DNA: TGCAGTGCTAGTGTCCCGGGACAGGGGGCGCCCGGCTACACCTTC
CDR3 protein: CSASVPGQGAPGYTF

clone size: NA
V gene: TRBV6-5
J gene: TRBJ2-5
D gene: TRBD1
CDR3 length: 14
CDR3 DNA: TGTGCCAGCAGTCGACAGGGTGGTTGGGAGACCCAGTACTTC
CDR3 protein: CASSRQGGWETQYF

clone size: NA
V gene: TRBV29-1
J gene: TRBJ2-7
D gene: NA
CDR3 length: 15
CDR3 DNA: TGCAGCGTTGAGGAATACAGGGAGACCTCCTACGAGCAGTACTTC
CDR3 protein: CSVEEYRETSYEQYF

clone size: NA
V gene: TRBV7-2
J gene: TRBJ2-5
D gene: TRBD1
CDR3 length: 16
CDR3 DNA: TGTGCCAGCAGCGTACCGGGACAGAGCTACCAAGAGACCCAGTACTTC
CDR3 protein: CASSVPGQSYQETQYF

clone size: NA
V gene: TRBV5-1
J gene: TRBJ2-1
D gene: NA
CDR3 length: 15
CDR3 DNA: TGCGCCAGCACACCGGCGAGCGGAGTATACAATGAGCAGTTCTTC
CDR3 protein: CASTPASGVYNEQFF

clone size: NA
V gene: TRBV28
J gene: TRBJ2-3
D gene: NA
CDR3 length: 14
CDR3 DNA: TGTGCCAGCAAACTCGAGGGGACTACAGATACGCAGTATTTT
CDR3 protein: CASKLEGTTDTQYF

clone size: NA
V gene: TRBV15
J gene: TRBJ2-2
D gene: TRBD1
CDR3 length: 16
CDR3 DNA: TGTGCCACCAGCAAGCGGACAGGCTCAGGAGGCGGGGAGCTGTTTTTT
CDR3 protein: CATSKRTGSGGGELFF

clone size: NA
V gene: TRBV28
J gene: TRBJ1-1
D gene: NA
CDR3 length: 15
CDR3 DNA: TGTGCCAGCAGTACCCAAGAACGGAGGAACACTGAAGCTTTCTTT
CDR3 protein: CASSTQERRNTEAFF

clone size: NA
V gene: TRBV6-5
J gene: TRBJ2-7
D gene: NA
CDR3 length: 11
CDR3 DNA: TGTGCCAGCAGTCCCGGTCCGGAGCAGTACTTC
CDR3 protein: CASSPGPEQYF

clone size: NA
V gene: TRBV5-1
J gene: TRBJ1-3
D gene: NA
CDR3 length: 16
CDR3 DNA: TGCGCCAGCAGCTTAGAGGGTCCCGCCGAAGGGAACACCATATATTTT
CDR3 protein: CASSLEGPAEGNTIYF

clone size: few
V gene: TRBV2
J gene: TRBJ1-2
D gene: NA
CDR3 length: 14
CDR3 DNA: TGTGCCAGCAGTGAAAGGGACTACTCGGGGGGCTACACCTTC
CDR3 protein: CASSERDYSGGYTF

clone size: once
V gene: TRBV5-6
J gene: TRBJ2-3
D gene: TRBD2
CDR3 length: 16
CDR3 DNA: TGTGCCAGCAGCACAATAGCGGGGTTCTACACAGATACGCAGTATTTT
CDR3 protein: CASSTIAGFYTDTQYF

clone size: NA
V gene: TRBV7-6
J gene: TRBJ2-7
D gene: TRBD2
CDR3 length: 16
CDR3 DNA: TGTGCCAGCAGCACCCGACTAGCGGGGATCTCCTACGAGCAGTACTTC
CDR3 protein: CASSTRLAGISYEQYF

clone size: NA
V gene: TRBV28
J gene: TRBJ2-1
D gene: TRBD1
CDR3 length: 16
CDR3 DNA: TGTGCCAGCAGTTTATCAGGGGGCGCGGATCCCAATGAGCAGTTCTTC
CDR3 protein: CASSLSGGADPNEQFF

clone size: NA
V gene: TRBV15
J gene: TRBJ1-2
D gene: NA
CDR3 length: 15
CDR3 DNA: TGTGCCACCAGCAGGGGGGAGGGAGCAGGGTATGGCTACACCTTC
CDR3 protein: CATSRGEGAGYGYTF

clone size: NA
V gene: TRBV30
J gene: TRBJ1-1
D gene: TRBD1
CDR3 length: 17
CDR3 DNA: TGTGCCTGGGTTCCGGGACAGGGTAATAGGTGGTGGACTGAAGCTTTCTTT
CDR3 protein: CAWVPGQGNRWWTEAFF

clone size: NA
V gene: TRBV27
J gene: TRBJ1-6
D gene: NA
CDR3 length: 15
CDR3 DNA: TGTGCCAGCAGTAAGAGACAGAGCTATAATTCACCCCTCCACTTT
CDR3 protein: CASSKRQSYNSPLHF

clone size: NA
V gene: TRBV20-1
J gene: TRBJ2-1
D gene: TRBD2
CDR3 length: 15
CDR3 DNA: TGCAGTGCTAGTGGGGCTAGCGGCGAAACTAATGAGCAGTTCTTC
CDR3 protein: CSASGASGETNEQFF

clone size: NA
V gene: TRBV18
J gene: TRBJ2-3
D gene: TRBD2
CDR3 length: 17
CDR3 DNA: TGTGCCAGCTCACCCAGGACTAGCGGGATTAGCACAGATACGCAGTATTTT
CDR3 protein: CASSPRTSGISTDTQYF

clone size: once
V gene: TRBV19
J gene: TRBJ2-5
D gene: TRBD1
CDR3 length: 16
CDR3 DNA: TGTGCCAGTAGGGCCAACGGACAGGGGGCCTTCGAGACCCAGTACTTC
CDR3 protein: CASRANGQGAFETQYF

clone size: NA
V gene: TRBV4-2
J gene: TRBJ1-1
D gene: NA
CDR3 length: 14
CDR3 DNA: TGTGCCAGCAGCCAAGGTTCCCCCCGGGCTGAAGCTTTCTTT
CDR3 protein: CASSQGSPRAEAFF

clone size: NA
V gene: TRBV9
J gene: TRBJ2-5
D gene: NA
CDR3 length: 16
CDR3 DNA: TGTGCCAGCAGCGCTGAAGGAGGGCATATTGGAGAGACCCAGTACTTC
CDR3 protein: CASSAEGGHIGETQYF

clone size: many
V gene: TRBV7-2
J gene: TRBJ1-1
D gene: NA
CDR3 length: 12
CDR3 DNA: TGTGCCAGCAGCTTCGACGGGACTGAAGCTTTCTTT
CDR3 protein: CASSFDGTEAFF

clone size: NA
V gene: TRBV28
J gene: TRBJ1-5
D gene: TRBD1
CDR3 length: 13
CDR3 DNA: TGTGCCAGTCTCCGACAGGGAAGACAGCCCCAGCATTTT
CDR3 protein: CASLRQGRQPQHF

clone size: NA
V gene: TRBV6-1
J gene: TRBJ1-1
D gene: NA
CDR3 length: 13
CDR3 DNA: TGTGCCAGCTGTGAGTATGGGGCCACTGAAGCTTTCTTT
CDR3 protein: CASCEYGATEAFF

clone size: once
V gene: TRBV28
J gene: TRBJ2-5
D gene: NA
CDR3 length: 14
CDR3 DNA: TGTGCCAGCAGTTTAAGCTACTCGCAAGAGACCCAGTACTTC
CDR3 protein: CASSLSYSQETQYF